The entry that follows covers one TCR beta chain sequence. Its antigen is still unknown. This CDR3 spans 12 amino acids. Trimming removed 6 bases at V and 8 bases at J, with 13 bases between. The germline CDR1 and CDR2 sequences are MNHNY and SVGAGI (reference sequence). CD45RO/CCR7/CD25/CD127/CD95/CD27 separated CD4+ naive, central memory, regulatory and stem cell-like memory cells by sorting. Purity above 95% was achieved in all sorted populations. These data are taken from a study of beta chain features in type 1 diabetes. What was sequenced were expressed TCRB transcripts, since all of the isolated RNA had been reverse transcribed. Generated by immunoSEQ multiplex PCR, the TCRdb table keeps only in-frame clones and is missing some. Among 200,000 to 300,000 clones, about 15% were seen once, and the ten largest hold around 0.019%. Study-wide findings and caveats: A closer apparent resemblance between naive, central memory and Treg TCRB repertoires was seen in patients than in healthy donors. Highly expressing activated T cells could be over-counted with a cDNA template. Across all four CD4+ subsets, people with type 1 diabetes showed modestly shorter TCRB CDR3s.

J is TRBJ1-2 and V is TRBV6-6; D is possibly TRBD1 (6 bases). Sequencing was performed on naive CD4+ T cells from blood. This receptor was taken from a man in his thirties or forties with type 1 diabetes. CDR3 in DNA: TGTGCCAGCAGCTTTACAGGGAACGGCTACACCTTC. This codes for CASSFTGNGYTF.